One and the same sample provided the 19 T cell receptor beta chains below, sequenced in a study of T cells in localized non-small cell lung cancer. The protocol was immunoSEQ multiplex PCR, while the TCRdb copy is restricted to in-frame clones and leaves out a portion. The table includes roughly 30,000 clones, about 86% detected once. This specimen consisted of peripheral blood mononuclear cells, obtained before any cancer treatment. These receptors were taken from a man between 40 and 70 years old with stage III lung adenocarcinoma.

This clone has more than one count but fewer than ten. The chain uses TRBV5-4 and TRBJ1-1, with D perhaps matching TRBD1 (5 bases). Trimming cost V 0 bases and J 5 bases, with 17 bases left between them. This CDR3 contains 16 residues. Germline CDR1 SGHNT, CDR2 YYREEE (reference sequence). In DNA, the CDR3 is TGTGCCAGCAGCTTGGGGAGGGGAGAGGGTGGAACTGAAGCTTTCTTT. Amino acids: CASSLGRGEGGTEAFF.

The chain carries TRBV19 and TRBJ1-5; D not certain. V lost 3 bases, J lost 4 bases, and 7 bases lay in between. This CDR3 region has 13 residues. Germline V CDR1 and CDR2: LNHDA, SQIVND (reference sequence). The CDR3 sequence: CASSMNGNQPQHF. The CDR3 nucleotides read TGTGCCAGTAGTATGAATGGAAATCAGCCCCAGCATTTT.

The chain uses TRBV5-4 and TRBJ1-4; D perhaps matches TRBD1 (6 bases). V was cut by 4 bases and J by 4 bases, with 14 bases left in between. CDR1 and CDR2 (germline): SGHNT, YYREEE (reference sequence). The CDR3 has 15 residues. CDR3 loop: CASSLGGGVNEKLFF. The DNA of the CDR3 is TGTGCCAGCAGCCTGGGAGGGGGAGTTAATGAAAAACTGTTTTTT.

V usage is TRBV11-2 and J usage is TRBJ1-1; 9 nucleotides agree with TRBD1. This CDR3 is built from 13 residues. Trimming cost V 3 bases and J 10 bases; bases outside gene matches: 6. Germline V gene sequence: CDR1 SGHAT, CDR2 FQNNGV. The chain's CDR3 is CASSLGQGFSAFF. As DNA, the CDR3 is TGTGCCAGCAGCTTGGGACAGGGTTTTTCAGCTTTCTTT.

The V gene is TRBV10-3, the J gene TRBJ2-7, with TRBD1 identical over 8 bases. J was trimmed by 4 bases and V by 4 bases; bases with no gene match: 6. CDR1 and CDR2 (germline): ENHRY, SYGVKD. This CDR3 has 14 amino acids. This CDR3 is CAISAVDREYEQYF. The CDR3 DNA reads as TGTGCCATCAGTGCTGTGGACAGGGAATACGAGCAGTACTTC.

The chain has TRBV11-2 and TRBJ2-3; TRBD2 aligns across 8 bases. Losses at the gene ends were 5 bases for V and 0 bases for J; bases not matched to a gene: 7. The CDR3 is 16 residues long. Per germline, CDR1 SGHAT and CDR2 FQNNGV. CDR3 DNA sequence: TGTGCCAGCAGCATCCTTAGCGGGACCAGCACAGATACGCAGTATTTT. Residues: CASSILSGTSTDTQYF.

The rearrangement joins TRBV6-1 to TRBJ2-7; D is perhaps TRBD1 (6 bases). Trimming removed 8 bases from V and 5 bases from J, with 10 bases in between. The length of the CDR3 is 11 residues. Per the germline V gene, CDR1 is MNHNS and CDR2 is SASEGT. The CDR3 sequence is CASLGADEQYV. CDR3 nucleotide sequence: TGTGCCAGCCTGGGGGCCGACGAGCAGTACGTC.

The V gene is TRBV6-1, the J gene TRBJ1-1; weak D call: TRBD1 (5 bases). Germline V CDR1 and CDR2: MNHNS, SASEGT. The ends were cut back, 5 bases at V and 5 bases at J, with 12 bases in the middle. The CDR3 spans 13 residues. CDR3 residues: CASSRQGLTEAFF. DNA of the CDR3: TGTGCCAGCAGTCGCCAGGGTTTGACTGAAGCTTTCTTT.

The chain carries TRBV7-2 and TRBJ1-5, with D tentatively TRBD1 (6 bases). V lost 2 bases, J lost 5 bases, and 13 bases lay in between. In germline, CDR1 is SGHTA, CDR2 FQGNSA. This CDR3 has 15 amino acids. CDR3 sequence reads: CASSLFTGIDQPQHF. The CDR3 DNA sequence: TGTGCCAGCAGCTTATTTACAGGGATTGATCAGCCCCAGCATTTT.

The chain couples TRBV7-2 to TRBJ2-5; 8 nucleotides align to TRBD2. The CDR3 is 15 amino acids. V lost 5 bases and J lost 4; bases outside the gene matches: 9. Germline assignment: CDR1 SGHTA and CDR2 FQGNSA. CDR3 sequence reads: CASSPLRAGAETQYF. For the CDR3, the DNA is TGTGCCAGCAGCCCGTTGCGAGCGGGAGCAGAGACCCAGTACTTC.

Points on this clone: One end of the junction does not line up with germline, which may come from a read error. This chain links TRBV15 with TRBJ1-5; a weak D match, TRBD1 (6 bases). CDR3 length: 13 residues. Germline values: CDR1 LNHNV, CDR2 YYDKDF (reference sequence). The chain's CDR3 is CATSRDLSSGEDF. Written as DNA, the CDR3 is TGTGCCACCAGCAGAGATCTGAGCTCAGGGGAGGATTTT.

This chain uses TRBV7-2 with TRBJ2-5; D unresolved. This CDR3 is built from 11 residues. The V end lost 1 base, the J end lost 7 bases, and 4 bases lay between the germline ends. Germline V gene data show CDR1 as SGHTA and CDR2 as FQGNSA. Here the CDR3 DNA reads TGTGCCAGCAGCTTAGGGCTGACCCAGTACTTC. Translation gives CASSLGLTQYF.

There are a few counts of this clone. V is TRBV10-2 and J is TRBJ1-3; D is ambiguous. Germline lookup yields CDR1 WSHSY and CDR2 SAAADI. Deletions cut 2 bases from V and 0 bases from J, with 8 bases between. The CDR3 loop spans 15 amino acids. The CDR3 loop is CASSERADSGNTIYF. CDR3 sequence (DNA): TGCGCCAGCAGTGAGCGAGCAGACTCTGGAAACACCATATATTTT.

This CDR3 reads CASSITGDTYNEQFF. CDR3 sequence (DNA): TGTGCCAGTAGTATCACAGGGGATACCTACAATGAGCAGTTCTTC. The V and J genes are TRBV19 and TRBJ2-1; 7 positions agree with TRBD1. The CDR3 has 15 amino acids. V gave up 3 bases and J gave up 2 bases; unmatched junction bases: 4. Germline V lookup: CDR1 LNHDA, CDR2 SQIVND (reference sequence). The full variable domain, in which reference TRBV19 and TRBJ2-1 provide the parts outside the CDR3, is DGGITQSPKYLFRKEGQNVTLSCEQNLNHDAMYWYRQDPGQGLRLIYYSQIVNDFQKGDIAEGYSVSREKKESFPLTVTSAQKNPTAFYLCASSITGDTYNEQFFGPGTRLTVL.

This chain joins TRBV18 and TRBJ2-5; D unclear. The ends were cut back, 6 bases at V and 3 bases at J, with 8 bases in the middle. Germline V lookup: CDR1 KGHSH, CDR2 LQKENI. The CDR3 is 12 amino acids. CDR3 in DNA: TGTGCCAGCTCCCCGGAAGAAGAGACCCAGTACTTC. Protein: CASSPEEETQYF.

This clone showed up just a few times. The chain carries TRBV4-1 and TRBJ1-5; a possible D gene is TRBD1 (6 bases). V was clipped by 3 bases and J by 3 bases, with 12 bases between them. Germline V CDR1 and CDR2: MGHRA, YSYEKL. This CDR3 is built from 15 residues. CDR3 DNA sequence: TGCGCCAGCAGCCACAGGGGACCTTACAATCAGCCCCAGCATTTT. This gives the protein CASSHRGPYNQPQHF.

V is TRBV7-6 and J is TRBJ2-1; D is unclear. Between the trimmed V and J ends, which lost 2 bases and 0 bases, there was a span of 11 bases. Germline V gene sequence: CDR1 SGHVS, CDR2 FNYEAQ. This CDR3 region has 16 residues. Written as DNA, the CDR3 is TGTGCCAGCAGCTTATCATCCCCCCCCTCCTACAATGAGCAGTTCTTC. Its protein is CASSLSSPPSYNEQFF.

The V call is TRBV27, the J call TRBJ2-1, with D tentatively TRBD2 (6 bases). Germline V CDR1 and CDR2: MNHEY, SMNVEV (reference sequence). Trimming left V 7 bases short and J 0 bases short, with 16 bases between. The CDR3 loop spans 16 amino acids. CDR3 sequence (DNA): TGTGCCAGCAATCTTTATAGCGGAAGCTCCTACAATGAGCAGTTCTTC. Translating gives CASNLYSGSSYNEQFF.

V usage is TRBV5-4 and J usage is TRBJ2-3; D is undetermined. Germline V gene sequence: CDR1 SGHNT, CDR2 YYREEE (reference sequence). Deletions cut 0 bases from V and 2 bases from J, with 7 bases between. The CDR3 has 14 amino acids. In nucleotides, the CDR3 is TGTGCCAGCAGCTTGGACACTTACACAGATACGCAGTATTTT. Translation: CASSLDTYTDTQYF.